This TCR beta chain was found in a study of blood T cells in healthy people across ages (dated by TCRdb to the mid-2010s). Turning to the overall study: In model experiments, roughly one uniquely barcoded TCR beta cDNA molecule per two T cells was captured by template switching. Using deep sequencing normalized with unique cDNA molecular identifiers, the study measured how TCR beta repertoire diversity changes with age. Four age groups were formed from the donors: young (average roughly 15 years), middle-aged (less than 40), aged (more than 55) and long-lived (more than 75). Donors of different ages were randomly distributed across sequencing lanes to avoid experimental bias. Two additional independent replicas of 1 million unique cDNA reads from the same blood draw were analyzed for two donors (one aged 18 to 30 and one aged 80 or older).

Library generation was performed with 5' RACE. The sample was run on an Illumina HiSeq 2500. The second PCR ran for about 7 to 11 cycles and used a J-beta primer mix along with a sample-barcoded 5' primer. Each TCR beta cDNA molecule received a unique molecular identifier from a template-switch 5' adaptor carrying 12 random nucleotides. Each sample yielded at least 2.5 million CDR3-containing paired-end reads. All of the RNA was converted into first-strand cDNA using the Mint cDNA synthesis kit, with a TRBC-specific oligonucleotide serving as the primer. Following uracil-DNA glycosylase treatment, a first 18-cycle PCR with universal primers M1SS and BC2_uni_R was performed on all cDNA. In the original analysis: Each sample was normalized by randomly selecting 1 million high-quality reads, each carrying a distinct molecular identifier. Reads with shared molecular identifiers were discarded instead of being binned into consensus sequences. MiTCR, with a Q25 quality threshold and the strictest error-elimination algorithm, was used for CDR3 identification, clonotype clustering and error correction. A nonparametric unseen species model with Euler transformation was used to estimate lower-bound total TCR beta diversity. TCRdb took the public reads, trimmed them with fastp at Q25, ran MiXCR for clone calling and kept in-frame beta chains. Entries are consolidated by CDR3 protein sequence, retaining the most common genes and DNA. TCRdb's processing, not the authors', yielded these V and J calls. This sample gives 1.5 million to 2 million distinct CDR3 sequences in total; approximately 32% of them show up just once. The ten largest make up over 9% of the sample.

From cysteine to phenylalanine, the CDR3 is 16 amino acids long. Only the CDR3 part of the read is kept: 48 bases, read in frame from the first base. The donors were a few dozen Caucasian individuals from Russia, aged roughly 6 to 100 years, who were systemically healthy. Ten milliliters of peripheral blood were drawn from each donor into EDTA-treated Vacutainer tubes. Ficoll-Paque density-gradient centrifugation was used to isolate PBMCs, with at least 6.5 million obtained per sample. Total RNA was extracted from PBMCs with Trizol reagent, with at least 5.5 micrograms obtained per sample. For every donor, flow cytometry on a PBMC aliquot measured the percentage of naive CD45RAhigh/CD27high T cells. Study-wide conclusions, independent of this receptor: Conclusive comparison of naive and antigen-experienced compartments was prevented by the profiling of bulk unsorted PBMCs. Estimates of total diversity based on one million sequenced T cells were considered lower bounds and underestimates. Because the CMV infection status of the donors was unknown, age-related changes in expanded clonotypes may potentially have been confounded. The long-lived group showed more naive CD4+ T cells, fewer expanded clones and increased TCR diversity than the aged group, suggesting age selection. Observed TCR beta diversity correlated strongly with the percentage of naive T cells measured by flow cytometry. Observed TCR beta diversity per million T cells fell roughly linearly with age, and a significant reduction was already apparent by age approximately 40.

Comments on this clonotype: This receptor's antigen is unknown. No base-level quality is on record; no much larger clone is a single base apart.

The receptor comes from a woman aged 25 to 39 in good health. The source material was blood. The V and J genes are TRBV21-1 and TRBJ1-2; the table assigns TRBD1, which was not confirmed against the DNA. TRBV21-1 is designated a pseudogene. At the DNA level, the sequence is TGTGCCAGCACCCAACCCCCTAGCAACTTTTTCTATGGCTACACCTTC. It encodes CASTQPPSNFFYGYTF.